This passage covers 8 T cell receptor beta chains from one sample sequenced in a study of PD-1 blockade in classical Hodgkin lymphoma. As to time point: cycle 4 day 1 (C4D1), after less than 7 weeks of nivolumab. Autologous stem cell transplantation was followed by relapse in every patient, and brentuximab vedotin exposure varied. Profiling relied on immunoSEQ multiplex PCR, and the TCRdb table lists in-frame clones only, not all of them. The data show fewer than 20,000 clones, about 65% seen once. This material consisted of peripheral blood mononuclear cells (PBMCs), taken before the fourth cycle of nivolumab. The origin of the receptors is a human donor with classical Hodgkin lymphoma.

The chain employs TRBV5-1 and TRBJ2-3; D remains ambiguous. Germline lookup yields CDR1 SGHRS and CDR2 YFSETQ. The CDR3 covers 16 residues. V was clipped by 5 bases and J by 0 bases, with 16 bases between them. The chain's CDR3 is CASRKWLESSTDTQYF. The CDR3 DNA reads TGCGCCAGCAGGAAGTGGCTAGAGTCTAGCACAGATACGCAGTATTTT.

The J gene is TRBJ2-1, the V gene TRBV25-1, with 8 bases that match TRBD1. V was clipped by 4 bases and J by 11 bases; unmatched bases: 4. This CDR3 contains 12 residues. CDR1 and CDR2 (germline): MGHDK, SYGVNS. The CDR3 loop is CASSVTGGQQFF. In DNA form, the CDR3 reads TGTGCCAGCAGTGTTACAGGGGGGCAGCAGTTCTTC. Based on the CDR3 plus reference TRBV25-1 and TRBJ2-1, the full variable domain is EADIYQTPRYLVIGTGKKITLECSQTMGHDKMYWYQQDPGMELHLIHYSYGVNSTEKGDLSSESTVSRIRTEHFPLTLESARPSHTSQYLCASSVTGGQQFFGPGTRLTVL.

This chain joins TRBV5-1 and TRBJ2-1, with D perhaps being TRBD1 or TRBD2 (5 bases each). Germline CDR1 and CDR2: SGHRS and YFSETQ. V was pared by 0 bases and J by 4 bases, with 11 bases between. This CDR3 comprises 15 residues. CDR3 nucleotides: TGCGCCAGCAGCTTGGGGGACGGCAAATACAATGAGCAGTTCTTC. This sequence encodes CASSLGDGKYNEQFF.

This clone has more than one count but fewer than ten. The chain employs TRBV29-1 and TRBJ1-2, with 7 bases fitting TRBD1. The V gene end was trimmed by 3 bases and the J gene end by 6 bases; junction bases not matched to a gene: 7. Germline V CDR1 and CDR2: SQVTM, ANQGSEA. This CDR3 is built from 13 residues. CDR3 residues: CSVDKTGSHGYTF. The CDR3 DNA is TGCAGCGTTGATAAGACAGGGAGCCATGGCTACACCTTC.

The V call is TRBV29-1, the J call TRBJ2-7; D is undetermined. The CDR3 loop spans 12 amino acids. Germline CDR1 is SQVTM and CDR2 is ANQGSEA. V was pared by 7 bases and J by 3 bases, with 13 bases between. Here the CDR3 DNA reads TGCAGCGCCAAGTCCCGGTACTACGAGCAGTACTTC. Protein sequence: CSAKSRYYEQYF.

V usage is TRBV5-6 and J usage is TRBJ2-1; D unresolved. This CDR3 region has 15 residues. Germline V gene lookup returns CDR1 SGHDT and CDR2 YYEEEE. The V end lost 1 base, the J end lost 8 bases, and 16 bases lay between the germline ends. The CDR3 loop is CASSLLGVGDHEQFF. The CDR3 DNA reads as TGTGCCAGCAGCTTGTTAGGAGTTGGGGATCATGAGCAGTTCTTC.

This rearrangement joins TRBV7-9 to TRBJ2-1, with TRBD2 matching over 9 bases. CDR3 length: 16 residues. J gave up 3 bases and V 0 bases, and 3 bases lay outside the gene matches. CDR1 is SEHNR, CDR2 FQNEAQ, per germline (reference sequence). Here the CDR3 DNA reads TGTGCCAGCAGCTTAGCGCTAGCGGGAAGCTACAATGAGCAGTTCTTC. Protein product: CASSLALAGSYNEQFF.

This clone was observed a handful of times. This chain links TRBV6-6 with TRBJ1-1; tentatively, D is TRBD1 (6 bases). This CDR3 has 16 residues. Germline CDR1 reads MNHNY; CDR2 reads SVGAGI (reference sequence). V was shortened by 5 bases and J by 5 bases, with 21 bases between the two germline ends. The CDR3 DNA is TGTGCCAGCAGTAACGTGAGGGGGGCAGGTGGGACTGAAGCTTTCTTT. This gives the protein CASSNVRGAGGTEAFF.